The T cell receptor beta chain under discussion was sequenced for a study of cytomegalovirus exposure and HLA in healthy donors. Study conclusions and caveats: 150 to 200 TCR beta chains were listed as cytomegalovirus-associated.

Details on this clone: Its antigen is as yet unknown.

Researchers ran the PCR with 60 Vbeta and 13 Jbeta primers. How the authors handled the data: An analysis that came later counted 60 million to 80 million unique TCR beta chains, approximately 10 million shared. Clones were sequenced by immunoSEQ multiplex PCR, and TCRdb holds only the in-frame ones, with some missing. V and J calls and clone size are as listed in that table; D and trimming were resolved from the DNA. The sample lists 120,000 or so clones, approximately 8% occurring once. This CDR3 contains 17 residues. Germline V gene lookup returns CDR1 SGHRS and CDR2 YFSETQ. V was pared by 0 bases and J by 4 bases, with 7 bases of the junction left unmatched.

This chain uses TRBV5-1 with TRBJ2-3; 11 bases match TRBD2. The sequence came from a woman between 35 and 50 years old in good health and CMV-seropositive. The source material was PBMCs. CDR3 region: CASSLEVAGGPADTQYF. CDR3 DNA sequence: TGCGCCAGCAGCTTGGAAGTAGCGGGGGGGCCCGCAGATACGCAGTATTTT.